Listed below are T cell receptor beta chains from one sample, sequenced in a study of shared clonotypes between healthy human individuals. Using immunoSEQ multiplex PCR, the repertoire was profiled, and TCRdb retains in-frame clones only, with some absent. Of some 2.1 million clones listed, over 85% are singletons. Sequences were obtained from naive CD8+ T cells sorted from blood. The receptors originated from a man aged 18 to 30 in good health. Both conserved end residues are part of each CDR3. A D gene is named only where the DNA matches it firmly. Expanded clones get a size class; other rows say once, few or many, or leave the size out.

-	TRBJ2-7	-	TRBV11-1	CASSPLGGSGYEQYF	TGTGCCAGCAGCCCCTTGGGAGGTTCGGGCTACGAGCAGTACTTC
-	TRBJ2-7	-	TRBV27	CASSLGGQDEQYF	TGTGCCAGCAGTTTGGGGGGCCAGGACGAGCAGTACTTC
TRBD2	TRBJ2-3	-	TRBV2	CASLVGAGGPTDTQYF	TGTGCCAGCTTGGTGGGGGCGGGAGGGCCCACAGATACGCAGTATTTT
TRBD2	TRBJ2-1	once	TRBV6-5	CASSQLAEEVVEQFF	TGTGCCAGCAGTCAACTAGCGGAGGAGGTGGTTGAGCAGTTCTTC
TRBD2	TRBJ2-7	-	TRBV7-2	CASSFGTSGYEQYF	TGTGCCAGCAGCTTCGGGACTAGCGGTTACGAGCAGTACTTC
-	TRBJ2-7	-	TRBV9	CASSVDGFSYEQYF	TGTGCCAGCAGCGTAGACGGATTTTCCTACGAGCAGTACTTC
TRBD2	TRBJ2-7	-	TRBV27	CASREGTSGSYEQYF	TGTGCCAGCAGGGAAGGGACTAGCGGGAGTTACGAGCAGTACTTC
-	TRBJ1-2	-	TRBV15	CATSPFGEGLNYGYTF	TGTGCCACCAGCCCGTTCGGGGAGGGATTGAACTATGGCTACACCTTC
TRBD2	TRBJ2-1	-	TRBV7-8	CASSPTITGGMNNEQFF	TGTGCCAGCAGCCCCACGATAACGGGAGGGATGAACAATGAGCAGTTCTTC
TRBD1	TRBJ1-2	-	TRBV6-5	CASSPGTGYGYTF	TGTGCCAGCAGTCCCGGGACAGGGTATGGCTACACCTTC
TRBD1	TRBJ2-2	-	TRBV10-2	CASSAWDRGIGELFF	TGCGCCAGCAGTGCTTGGGACAGGGGAATCGGGGAGCTGTTTTTT
-	TRBJ1-1	-	TRBV5-1	CASSLVSEMNTEAFF	TGCGCCAGCAGCTTGGTATCAGAGATGAACACTGAAGCTTTCTTT
-	TRBJ1-1	-	TRBV19	CASSMVYRGTMNTEAFF	TGTGCCAGTAGTATGGTGTATCGGGGGACGATGAACACTGAAGCTTTCTTT
TRBD1	TRBJ1-2	once	TRBV6-6	CASSRYWFDRESYTF	TGTGCCAGCAGTCGCTATTGGTTCGACAGGGAGAGCTACACCTTC
-	TRBJ1-1	-	TRBV2	CASSPSSEAFF	TGTGCCAGCTCACCGTCTAGTGAAGCTTTCTTT
TRBD1	TRBJ1-4	-	TRBV7-9	CASSLGTGGSTNEKLFF	TGTGCCAGCAGCTTGGGGACAGGGGGGTCAACTAATGAAAAACTGTTTTTT
-	TRBJ1-1	-	TRBV7-9	CASTQGDTEAFF	TGTGCCAGCACCCAAGGGGACACTGAAGCTTTCTTT
-	TRBJ2-7	-	TRBV9	CASSVGASSYEQYF	TGTGCCAGCAGCGTCGGGGCTTCCTCCTACGAGCAGTACTTC
TRBD1	TRBJ1-1	-	TRBV4-1	CASSHRQGETEAFF	TGCGCCAGCAGCCACCGGCAGGGGGAGACTGAAGCTTTCTTT
-	TRBJ2-7	-	TRBV4-1	CASSQDPGRVGEQYF	TGCGCCAGCAGCCAAGATCCGGGCCGGGTGGGTGAGCAGTACTTC
-	TRBJ2-5	-	TRBV2	CASSTAYQETQYF	TGTGCCAGCAGCACAGCCTACCAAGAGACCCAGTACTTC
-	TRBJ2-5	-	TRBV6-5	CASRGTHEGTQYF	TGTGCCAGCAGGGGGACTCATGAGGGGACCCAGTACTTC
-	TRBJ2-4	-	TRBV27	CASSEIGLENIQYF	TGTGCCAGCAGTGAAATAGGGCTCGAAAACATTCAGTACTTC
-	TRBJ2-7	-	TRBV7-9	CASSPGQNYEQYF	TGTGCCAGCAGCCCAGGACAAAACTACGAGCAGTACTTC
-	TRBJ2-3	once	TRBV9	CASSVDSVPDTQYF	TGTGCCAGCAGCGTAGATAGCGTCCCAGATACGCAGTATTTT
TRBD2	TRBJ2-3	-	TRBV5-4	CASSRAGEVRDTQYF	TGTGCCAGCAGCCGAGCGGGAGAGGTTAGAGATACGCAGTATTTT
TRBD2	TRBJ2-1	-	TRBV29-1	CSALTSGGADEQFF	TGCAGCGCCCTGACTAGCGGGGGGGCCGATGAGCAGTTCTTC
-	TRBJ1-1	once	TRBV19	CASSISHGVGDTEAFF	TGTGCCAGTAGTATATCGCACGGCGTGGGTGACACTGAAGCTTTCTTT
-	TRBJ2-7	-	TRBV28	CASSSRDTLSYDEQYF	TGTGCCAGCAGTTCCCGGGACACGCTGTCTTACGACGAGCAGTACTTC
TRBD2	TRBJ2-7	-	TRBV7-6	CASSPGLAGIYEQYF	TGTGCCAGCAGCCCCGGACTAGCGGGAATCTACGAGCAGTACTTC
-	TRBJ1-4	-	TRBV6-1	CASTSGRGGEKLFF	TGTGCCAGCACTTCTGGGAGGGGGGGCGAAAAACTGTTTTTT
TRBD1	TRBJ1-5	-	TRBV7-8	CASSWSPGQINQPQHF	TGTGCCAGCAGCTGGTCCCCGGGACAGATCAATCAGCCCCAGCATTTT
TRBD2	TRBJ2-4	-	TRBV7-2	CASSLELAGGRKTKNIQYF	TGTGCCAGCAGCTTAGAACTAGCGGGGGGCAGGAAAACCAAAAACATTCAGTACTTC
TRBD2	TRBJ2-7	-	TRBV6-1	CASSEGLAGAYEQYF	TGTGCCAGCAGCGAAGGACTAGCGGGGGCCTACGAGCAGTACTTC
-	TRBJ1-3	few	TRBV5-4	CASSLVGSENTIYF	TGTGCCAGCAGCTTGGTAGGAAGTGAGAACACCATATATTTT
-	TRBJ2-1	-	TRBV7-9	CASSLPGSGEQFF	TGTGCCAGCAGCTTACCCGGGAGCGGTGAGCAGTTCTTC
-	TRBJ1-1	-	TRBV27	CASSSIDSNTEAFF	TGTGCCAGCAGTTCCATTGACAGCAACACTGAAGCTTTCTTT
-	TRBJ2-1	-	TRBV28	CASSILWDTNLSYNEQFF	TGTGCCAGCAGTATCCTCTGGGACACCAATCTCTCCTACAATGAGCAGTTCTTC
TRBD2	TRBJ2-3	-	TRBV7-9	CAARAGGTDTQYF	TGTGCCGCTAGGGCCGGGGGGACAGATACGCAGTATTTT
-	TRBJ1-2	-	TRBV30	CAWRKQGLLGYGYTF	TGTGCCTGGAGGAAACAGGGACTTTTGGGGTATGGCTACACCTTC
-	TRBJ1-6	-	TRBV25-1	CASSESDRSSYNSPLHF	TGTGCCAGCAGTGAATCCGACAGGAGCTCCTATAATTCACCCCTCCACTTT
TRBD1	TRBJ1-4	-	TRBV6-6	CASSYSDRGEKLFF	TGTGCCAGCAGTTACTCCGACAGGGGGGAAAAACTGTTTTTT